This T cell receptor beta chain appears in the sequencing data of a study of blood T cell repertoires in COVID-19. The method was immunoSEQ multiplex PCR; TCRdb's version includes in-frame clones alone and lacks a portion of them. This table holds 81,000 or so clones, about 92% found once. Trimming cost V 4 bases and J 4 bases; bases outside gene matches: 5. The CDR3 totals 15 residues. The V gene's germline CDR1 is SGHTA and CDR2 FQGTGA. This chain joins TRBV7-3 and TRBJ2-2; TRBD1 agrees at 8 bases. This TCR came from a woman in her sixties with active COVID-19. Input material: peripheral blood. DNA of the CDR3: TGTGCCAGCAGCTCGACAGGGGCCCCCACCGGGGAGCTGTTTTTT. Translated, it gives CASSSTGAPTGELFF.